This TCR beta chain was identified during a study of blood T cell repertoires in COVID-19. Study in general: From T cells, B-cell-depleted T cells, or PBMCs came the material, which was cDNA or gDNA.

Clones were read by immunoSEQ multiplex PCR, and TCRdb kept only the in-frame ones, dropping some. The table includes around 290,000 clones, around nine tenths detected once. Participants came from fewer than 25 US areas, aged about 18 to 89 years. This clone was recorded once. The TCR sequence derives from a woman aged 40 to 50 who had recovered from COVID-19. Specimen: PBMCs or T cells enriched from blood (not recorded which).

CDR3 amino acids: CASSPGTDSYSNQPQHF. The DNA of the CDR3 is TGTGCCAGCTCACCCGGGACAGATTCCTATAGCAATCAGCCCCAGCATTTT. The chain joins TRBV18 to TRBJ1-5, with 7 bases that match TRBD1. The germline V gene encodes CDR1 KGHSH and CDR2 LQKENI. Trimming took 3 bases from V and 0 from J; bases not matched to a gene: 8. CDR3 length: 17 amino acids.